The 25 T cell receptor beta chains in this list originate from one sample, sequenced in a study of cytomegalovirus exposure and HLA in healthy donors. 60 Vbeta and 13 Jbeta primers were used in PCR. Data came from immunoSEQ multiplex PCR; TCRdb stores just in-frame clones and leaves some out. The sample yields more than 150,000 clones, roughly 88% seen once. The material sequenced was PBMCs. Every receptor here comes from a woman younger than 30 in good health and CMV-seronegative.

This clone was observed a handful of times. The V call is TRBV30, the J call TRBJ2-3, with 8 bases identical to TRBD2. The trim removed 3 bases at V and 3 bases at J, leaving 5 bases unmatched. The CDR3 has 14 amino acids. Looked up from germline, CDR1 is GTSNPN and CDR2 is SVGIG (reference sequence). CDR3 amino acids: CAWSGGAVTDTQYF. In nucleotides, the CDR3 is TGTGCCTGGAGCGGGGGGGCCGTTACAGATACGCAGTATTTT.

The J gene is TRBJ1-2, the V gene TRBV9; 9 bases map to TRBD1. The CDR3 spans 14 residues. Trimming cost V 2 bases and J 2 bases; bases outside gene matches: 1. CDR1 and CDR2 (germline): SGDLS, YYNGEE. Here the CDR3 DNA reads TGTGCCAGCAGCGTGACAGGGGGGAACTATGGCTACACCTTC. It codes for CASSVTGGNYGYTF.

The rearrangement joins TRBV6-1 to TRBJ2-7; 8 bases agree with TRBD1. The CDR3 runs to 16 residues. The ends lost 1 base at V and 4 bases at J; junction bases unmatched: 9. Per the germline V gene, CDR1 is MNHNS and CDR2 is SASEGT. CDR3 region: CASSEGRTGIGYEQYF. The CDR3 DNA reads as TGTGCCAGCAGTGAAGGGAGGACAGGGATAGGTTACGAGCAGTACTTC.

The chain joins TRBV19 to TRBJ1-4; tentatively, D is TRBD1 (5 bases). The length of the CDR3 is 16 residues. V gave up 7 bases and J gave up 0 bases, with 15 bases separating them. The V gene's germline CDR1 is LNHDA and CDR2 SQIVND (reference sequence). The DNA of the CDR3 is TGTGCCAGTAAGGACTTCGGGGGATCAACTAATGAAAAACTGTTTTTT. Translating it yields CASKDFGGSTNEKLFF.

The CDR3 region has the DNA TGCGCCAGCAGCGAGGGAACAGGGGGCTTGGGAAACACCATATATTTT. Its translation: CASSEGTGGLGNTIYF. The J gene is TRBJ1-3, the V gene TRBV5-1; 9 nucleotides agree with TRBD1. Germline lookup yields CDR1 SGHRS and CDR2 YFSETQ. The CDR3 consists of 16 residues. J lost 4 bases, V lost 4 bases, and 9 bases had no gene match.

J is TRBJ1-2 and V is TRBV28, with D perhaps TRBD1 (6 bases). Germline V gene data show CDR1 as MDHEN and CDR2 as SYDVKM. The germline V and J ends were trimmed by 7 bases and 1 base, with 22 bases remaining between them. The CDR3 is made up of 17 amino acids. The CDR3 reads CASTLPGHQLRNYGYTF. The CDR3 DNA is TGTGCCAGCACCCTCCCGGGACACCAACTCCGTAACTATGGCTACACCTTC.

The V gene is TRBV2, the J gene TRBJ2-1, with TRBD2 identical over 8 bases. The CDR3 consists of 17 residues. Unmatched junction bases numbered 12, after V lost 5 bases and J lost 3 bases. Germline V CDR1 and CDR2: SNHLY, FYNNEI. In DNA, the CDR3 is TGTGCCAGCAGTCTAGCTACGACTAGCGCTTACTACAATGAGCAGTTCTTC. As protein: CASSLATTSAYYNEQFF.

V and J are TRBV6-1 and TRBJ1-6; D possibly corresponds to TRBD1 (5 bases). The germline V gene encodes CDR1 MNHNS and CDR2 SASEGT. This CDR3 region has 15 residues. Between the trimmed V and J ends, which lost 6 bases and 6 bases, there was a span of 15 bases. For the CDR3, the DNA is TGTGCCAGCAGAGGCACAGCAGGGCTTAATTCACCCCTCCACTTT. Translating it yields CASRGTAGLNSPLHF.

The chain couples TRBV30 to TRBJ1-2; maybe TRBD1 (5 bases). Trimming left V 3 bases short and J 7 bases short, with 15 bases between. Germline V CDR1 and CDR2: GTSNPN, SVGIG (reference sequence). The CDR3 loop spans 13 amino acids. The CDR3, as DNA: TGTGCCTGGAGGGGAGGTGGGGGTTCTGGCTACACCTTC. It is translated as CAWRGGGGSGYTF.

This clone came up once. The chain joins TRBV5-4 to TRBJ2-7; a weak D match, TRBD2 (7 bases). Germline CDR1 and CDR2: SGHNT and YYREEE (reference sequence). The V end lost 0 bases, the J end lost 4 bases, and 11 bases lay between the germline ends. This CDR3 region has 14 residues. The CDR3 coding sequence is TGTGCCAGCAGCTTGGGGGGGGGCCTGTACGAGCAGTACTTC. It specifies CASSLGGGLYEQYF.

The chain joins TRBV5-5 to TRBJ2-7, with D possibly being TRBD2 (5 bases). CDR1 and CDR2 from the germline V gene are SGHKS and YYEKEE (reference sequence). The CDR3 totals 15 residues. V shed 0 bases and J shed 4 bases, with 14 bases lying between them. CDR3: CASSLERVAGYEQYF. The CDR3 DNA sequence: TGTGCCAGCAGCTTGGAGAGGGTGGCTGGGTACGAGCAGTACTTC.

This clone has a single count. This chain joins TRBV5-1 and TRBJ1-5, with no clear D. This CDR3 contains 13 residues. V was trimmed by 7 bases and J by 0 bases, leaving 8 bases between them. Germline assignment: CDR1 SGHRS and CDR2 YFSETQ. The CDR3 DNA reads as TGCGCCAGCGCGGGAGATAGCAATCAGCCCCAGCATTTT. Translation: CASAGDSNQPQHF. Full variable domain (remainder filled in from reference TRBV5-1 and TRBJ1-5): KAGVTQTPRYLIKTRGQQVTLSCSPISGHRSVSWYQQTPGQGLQFLFEYFSETQRNKGNFPGRFSGRQFSNSRSEMNVSTLELGDSALYLCASAGDSNQPQHFGDGTRLSIL.

J is TRBJ1-2 and V is TRBV9; 8 bases are shared with TRBD1. Germline V gene sequence: CDR1 SGDLS, CDR2 YYNGEE. This CDR3 has 14 residues. V lost 3 bases and J lost 7; bases outside the gene matches: 8. The CDR3 region is CASSADRAIRGYTF. CDR3 in DNA: TGTGCCAGCAGCGCGGACAGGGCAATACGTGGCTACACCTTC.

This clone was detected a few times. V and J are TRBV6-4 and TRBJ2-1; 11 positions match TRBD2. The CDR3 runs to 17 residues. V lost 5 bases to trimming and J lost 7 bases; unmatched junction nucleotides: 13. Germline V lookup: CDR1 MRHNA, CDR2 SNTAGT. CDR3 sequence reads: CASSPDELAGVVNEQFF. In nucleotides, the CDR3 is TGTGCCAGCAGTCCAGATGAACTAGCGGGGGTTGTTAATGAGCAGTTCTTC.

CDR3 amino acids: CASSPQGLYGYTF. CDR3 sequence (DNA): TGTGCCAGCTCACCACAGGGACTCTATGGCTACACCTTC. The chain combines TRBV18 with TRBJ1-2; D might be TRBD1 (5 bases). V was clipped by 1 base and J by 4 bases, with 7 bases between them. The CDR3 length is 13 residues. Germline assignment: CDR1 KGHSH and CDR2 LQKENI.

This clone was seen more than once but under ten times. The DNA of the CDR3 is TGCGCCAGCAGTGAGGGGCAGGGGAACACAGATACGCAGTATTTT. It encodes CASSEGQGNTDTQYF. The chain joins TRBV10-1 to TRBJ2-3; possibly TRBD1 for D (6 bases). V shed 2 bases and J shed 2 bases, with 11 bases lying between them. The CDR3 contains 15 residues. Germline CDR1 is WNHNN and CDR2 is SYGVQD (reference sequence).

V is TRBV5-8 and J is TRBJ1-6, with unresolved D. The germline CDR1 and CDR2 sequences are SGHTS and YDEGEE. The CDR3 extends over 12 amino acids. Trimming cost V 4 bases and J 4 bases, with 3 bases left between them. The CDR3 sequence is CASSLYNSPLHF. The CDR3 DNA reads TGTGCCAGCAGCCTATATAATTCACCCCTCCACTTT.

The rearrangement uses TRBV6-5 and TRBJ2-2; D uncertain. This CDR3 spans 15 amino acids. Trimming stripped 2 bases from V and 5 bases from J, with 12 bases between. The germline gives CDR1 MNHEY, CDR2 SVGAGI. The CDR3 is CASSYMISKTGELFF. CDR3 bases: TGTGCCAGCAGTTACATGATTAGCAAGACCGGGGAGCTGTTTTTT.

Details on this clone: A junction end diverges from the germline sequence, so it may reflect a read error. The chain couples TRBV7-9 to TRBJ2-5, with 12 positions matching TRBD1. CDR1 SEHNR and CDR2 FQNEAQ come from the germline V gene (reference sequence). The CDR3 runs 16 residues. The CDR3 spells CSSTTSGQGASETQYF. The CDR3 DNA follows: TGTTCCAGCACGACTTCGGGACAGGGGGCGTCGGAGACCCAGTACTTC.

This clone has a handful of counts. This chain connects TRBV6-5 to TRBJ2-1; 7 bases are a match to TRBD1. Germline CDR1 MNHEY, CDR2 SVGAGI. V lost 6 bases to trimming and J lost 7 bases; unmatched junction nucleotides: 9. This CDR3 has 14 residues. CDR3 nucleotides: TGTGCCAGCAGCCGGACAGGAGGAGGTAATGAGCAGTTCTTC. It yields the protein CASSRTGGGNEQFF.

As DNA, the CDR3 is TGTGCCAGCTCACCCGATGTTCGGACAGGAGGGGGCTACACCTTC. Translated: CASSPDVRTGGGYTF. This sequence joins TRBV18 and TRBJ1-2; 7 nucleotides line up with TRBD1. Germline lookup yields CDR1 KGHSH and CDR2 LQKENI. Trimming at V came to 3 bases and at J to 8 bases, leaving 12 bases not matched to a gene. The CDR3 spans 15 residues.

This rearrangement joins TRBV6-1 to TRBJ2-3; TRBD2 matches 8 bases. CDR3 size: 15 residues. Germline V gene sequence: CDR1 MNHNS, CDR2 SASEGT. Unmatched junction bases numbered 7, after V lost 7 bases and J lost 1 base. CDR3 sequence reads: CASMAGRVGTDTQYF. The CDR3 bases are TGTGCCAGCATGGCCGGGAGGGTGGGCACAGATACGCAGTATTTT.

This clone occurred once. CDR3 amino acids: CASSYGQAYNSPLHF. The CDR3 coding sequence is TGTGCCAGCAGTTATGGACAGGCTTATAATTCACCCCTCCACTTT. The rearrangement joins TRBV6-6 to TRBJ1-6; 7 bases align to TRBD1. V shed 3 bases, J shed 4 bases, and the junction held 3 bases outside the gene matches. This CDR3 spans 15 amino acids. The V gene's germline CDR1 is MNHNY and CDR2 SVGAGI (reference sequence).

The V call is TRBV29-1, the J call TRBJ1-1, with D unclear. V was trimmed by 5 bases and J by 5 bases, leaving 15 bases between them. This CDR3 is 13 amino acids long. The germline V gene encodes CDR1 SQVTM and CDR2 ANQGSEA. The CDR3 DNA follows: TGCAGCGTTTCGGACGGCGGCGGGACTGAAGCTTTCTTT. Translation gives CSVSDGGGTEAFF.

The chain is built from TRBV5-1 and TRBJ2-5; TRBD1 matches at 7 bases. This CDR3 is 14 amino acids long. From germline, CDR1 is SGHRS and CDR2 YFSETQ. The J segment lost 5 bases and the V segment lost 3 bases, leaving 7 bases of the junction unmatched. The CDR3 reads CASSYPTGSETQYF. In nucleotides, the CDR3 is TGCGCCAGCAGCTACCCGACAGGGAGCGAGACCCAGTACTTC.